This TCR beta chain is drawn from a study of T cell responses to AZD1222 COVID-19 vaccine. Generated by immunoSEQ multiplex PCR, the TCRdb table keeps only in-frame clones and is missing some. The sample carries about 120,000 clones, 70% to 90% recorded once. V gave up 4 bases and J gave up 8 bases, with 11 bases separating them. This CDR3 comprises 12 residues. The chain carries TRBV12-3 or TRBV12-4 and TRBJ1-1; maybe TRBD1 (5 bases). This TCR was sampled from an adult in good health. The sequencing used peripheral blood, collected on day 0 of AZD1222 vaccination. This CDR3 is CASSSMDNEAFF. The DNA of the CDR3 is TGTGCCAGCAGTTCAATGGACAACGAAGCTTTCTTT.